This passage covers 21 T cell receptor beta chains from one sample sequenced in a study of identifying expanded T cells in peripheral blood. The method was immunoSEQ multiplex PCR; TCRdb's version includes in-frame clones alone and lacks a portion of them. There are some 100,000 clones in the sample; 75% to 90% occur only once, and 5.5% lies in the top ten. The specimen sequenced was blood. The receptors shown here come from a person between 18 and 70 years old in good health.

This chain joins TRBV7-6 and TRBJ2-1, with D perhaps matching TRBD1 (6 bases). Germline-derived CDR1 and CDR2 are SGHVS and FNYEAQ. Trimming removed 2 bases at V and 12 bases at J, with 14 bases between. This CDR3 region has 13 residues. As DNA, the CDR3 is TGTGCCAGCAGCTTAATTGGGGGCGGTGGGCAGTTCTTC. Its translation: CASSLIGGGGQFF.

In its sample, this clone was seen a few times. The chain recombines TRBV9 with TRBJ1-3; D gene ambiguous. The V and J ends lost 7 bases and 0 bases respectively, with 11 bases between them. This CDR3 contains 14 residues. The germline gives CDR1 SGDLS, CDR2 YYNGEE. CDR3: CASGKSSSGNTIYF. Written as DNA, the CDR3 is TGTGCCAGCGGAAAGTCGAGCTCTGGAAACACCATATATTTT.

This chain uses TRBV2 with TRBJ1-1; D remains ambiguous. The ends were cut back, 4 bases at V and 4 bases at J, with 16 bases in the middle. CDR3 length equals 15 residues. Germline assignment: CDR1 SNHLY and CDR2 FYNNEI. Written as DNA, the CDR3 is TGTGCCAGCAGTGTTAGTACGGGTGGGGTCACTGAAGCTTTCTTT. Residues: CASSVSTGGVTEAFF.

This chain connects TRBV11-2 to TRBJ1-4; D possibly corresponds to TRBD1 (5 bases). The CDR3 length is 15 residues. V was clipped by 5 bases and J by 7 bases, with 17 bases between them. CDR1 and CDR2 (germline): SGHAT, FQNNGV. The CDR3 nucleotides are TGTGCCAGCAGCGCAAGGACATCGGGTGTTGAAAAACTGTTTTTT. Translation gives CASSARTSGVEKLFF.

The V gene is TRBV27, the J gene TRBJ1-2; TRBD1 might be the D (5 bases). The CDR3 has 13 residues. Germline assignment: CDR1 MNHEY and CDR2 SMNVEV (reference sequence). Trimming left V 5 bases short and J 8 bases short, with 15 bases between. This chain's CDR3 is CASSGSGQLGYTF. Here the CDR3 DNA reads TGTGCCAGCAGTGGTTCAGGGCAATTGGGCTACACCTTC.

This clone has only a few counts. This rearrangement joins TRBV7-2 to TRBJ1-5; D may be TRBD1 (6 bases). The germline CDR1 and CDR2 sequences are SGHTA and FQGNSA. CDR3 length: 14 amino acids. Trimming cost V 1 base and J 5 bases, with 9 bases left between them. The CDR3 coding sequence is TGTGCCAGCAGCTTAGACAGGGAATATCAGCCCCAGCATTTT. Amino acids: CASSLDREYQPQHF.

The chain combines TRBV2 with TRBJ1-1; no reliable D call. The germline V and J ends were trimmed by 9 bases and 3 bases, with 8 bases remaining between them. Germline assignment: CDR1 SNHLY and CDR2 FYNNEI. There are 11 residues in the CDR3. CDR3 region: CASGYHTEAFF. CDR3 sequence (DNA): TGTGCCAGTGGGTACCACACTGAAGCTTTCTTT.

This clone showed up just once. This chain connects TRBV5-1 to TRBJ2-1; either TRBD1 or TRBD2 may fit D (5 bases each). Trimming removed 2 bases from V and 4 bases from J, with 10 bases in between. Germline CDR1 SGHRS, CDR2 YFSETQ. The CDR3 covers 14 residues. The CDR3 here is CASSFGAQYNEQFF. The CDR3 DNA reads TGCGCCAGCAGCTTCGGGGCCCAATACAATGAGCAGTTCTTC.

This clone has a handful of counts. This chain links TRBV6-8 with TRBJ1-5, with D perhaps matching TRBD1 (6 bases). The V end was cut by 2 bases, the J end by 1 base, with 15 bases between. Germline-derived CDR1 and CDR2 are MNHGY and SAAAGT. The CDR3 runs 17 residues. The CDR3 sequence is CASSYRLGGTSNQPQHF. The CDR3 bases are TGTGCCAGCAGTTACAGGCTCGGAGGGACAAGCAATCAGCCCCAGCATTTT.

This clone was observed a few times. The chain couples TRBV19 to TRBJ1-2; the D is unclear. Trimming pared 2 bases from V and 6 bases from J, leaving 13 bases between. Germline V lookup: CDR1 LNHDA, CDR2 SQIVND (reference sequence). The CDR3 loop spans 14 amino acids. Here the CDR3 reads CASSISFGDDGYTF. The CDR3 DNA reads TGTGCCAGTAGTATAAGTTTCGGGGATGATGGCTACACCTTC.

In this sample, this clone turned up a few times. The chain joins TRBV27 to TRBJ1-1; 9 bases match TRBD1. Germline V gene data show CDR1 as MNHEY and CDR2 as SMNVEV (reference sequence). The CDR3 sequence is 17 residues long. V dropped 6 bases and J dropped 3; count of bases not matched to a gene: 14. The CDR3 region has the DNA TGTGCCAGCAGGAGGACAGGGGAAGAGCTTGCGGACACTGAAGCTTTCTTT. This translates into CASRRTGEELADTEAFF.

The gene calls are TRBV6-5 and TRBJ1-1; no firm D call. The V end lost 0 bases, the J end lost 0 bases, and 8 bases lay between the germline ends. The CDR3 length is 15 residues. Germline loops: CDR1 MNHEY, CDR2 SVGAGI. For the CDR3, the DNA is TGTGCCAGCAGTTACTCTATGACGGTGAACACTGAAGCTTTCTTT. This codes for CASSYSMTVNTEAFF.

As regards this clone: This specimen includes other DNA sequences encoding the same CDR3. The genes are TRBV6-1 and TRBJ1-3; D gene uncertain. The CDR3 sequence is 14 residues long. V was trimmed by 3 bases and J by 0 bases, leaving 6 bases between them. The germline V gene encodes CDR1 MNHNS and CDR2 SASEGT. CDR3 sequence (DNA): TGTGCCAGCAGTGATGGGGTCTCTGGAAACACCATATATTTT. Encoded protein: CASSDGVSGNTIYF.

The J gene is TRBJ2-7, the V gene TRBV25-1; D unresolved. V was cut by 2 bases and J by 0 bases, with 11 bases left in between. In germline, CDR1 is MGHDK, CDR2 SYGVNS. The length of the CDR3 is 15 residues. CDR3 bases: TGTGCCAGCAGTGAACGGCAGGCCTACTCCTACGAGCAGTACTTC. Translation gives CASSERQAYSYEQYF.

The chain employs TRBV5-5 and TRBJ2-7; D is uncertain. Germline lookup yields CDR1 SGHKS and CDR2 YYEKEE (reference sequence). V lost 0 bases and J 0 bases, leaving 10 bases between the germline ends. The CDR3 covers 15 residues. The CDR3 DNA reads as TGTGCCAGCAGCTTGGTGGCAGCGATCTCCTACGAGCAGTACTTC. Translation gives CASSLVAAISYEQYF. The full variable domain, its missing parts supplied by reference TRBV5-5 and TRBJ2-7, is DAGVTQSPTHLIKTRGQQVTLRCSPISGHKSVSWYQQVLGQGPQFIFQYYEKEERGRGNFPDRFSARQFPNYSSELNVNALLLGDSALYLCASSLVAAISYEQYFGPGTRLTVT.

This clone showed up just once. This chain uses TRBV7-8 with TRBJ2-3; D gene uncertain. CDR3 size: 16 residues. Germline V gives CDR1 SGHVS, CDR2 FQNEAQ. V was pared by 5 bases and J by 1 base, with 16 bases between. CDR3 in amino acids: CASSPLSNRRTDTQYF. CDR3 coding DNA: TGTGCCAGCAGCCCTCTCTCGAACAGACGCACAGATACGCAGTATTTT.

Only one count was recorded for this clone. The chain is built from TRBV5-5 and TRBJ2-7; 9 bases line up with TRBD2. The CDR3 loop spans 15 amino acids. J lost 6 bases, V lost 1 base, and 8 bases had no gene match. Germline CDR1 and CDR2: SGHKS and YYEKEE (reference sequence). CDR3 DNA sequence: TGTGCCAGCAGCTTGCCGACTAGCGGCCTTCTCGAGCAGTACTTC. Residues: CASSLPTSGLLEQYF.

V and J are TRBV5-4 and TRBJ1-6; 8 nucleotides line up with TRBD1. This CDR3 has 13 amino acids. Trimming removed 7 bases from V and 7 bases from J; junction bases left unmatched: 4. Germline-derived CDR1 and CDR2 are SGHNT and YYREEE (reference sequence). The CDR3 region is CASSGTGNSPLHF. The CDR3 nucleotides read TGTGCCAGCTCCGGGACAGGAAATTCACCCCTCCACTTT.

The chain combines TRBV11-3 with TRBJ2-5; 8 bases map to TRBD1. V shed 3 bases, J shed 5 bases, and the junction held 11 bases outside the gene matches. The germline gives CDR1 SGHNT, CDR2 YENEEA. The CDR3 has 16 amino acids. CDR3 sequence: CASSLGGRGRGETQYF. CDR3 coding DNA: TGTGCCAGCAGCTTGGGGGGCAGGGGGCGCGGGGAGACCCAGTACTTC.

With regard to this clone: The sample carries other DNA sequences with the same CDR3. The chain is built from TRBV5-1 and TRBJ1-4; D is unclear. This CDR3 comprises 14 residues. The germline V gene encodes CDR1 SGHRS and CDR2 YFSETQ. Trimming removed 0 bases at V and 7 bases at J, with 10 bases between. CDR3 sequence reads: CASSLGGLGEKLFF. The CDR3 DNA sequence: TGCGCCAGCAGCTTGGGAGGATTGGGTGAAAAACTGTTTTTT.

The rearrangement links TRBV7-6 to TRBJ2-5; D ambiguous. The ends were cut back, 5 bases at V and 5 bases at J, with 9 bases in the middle. This CDR3 is 12 amino acids long. Germline CDR1 SGHVS, CDR2 FNYEAQ. The CDR3 coding sequence is TGTGCCAGCAGCGGCGCTGGGGAGACCCAGTACTTC. This encodes CASSGAGETQYF.